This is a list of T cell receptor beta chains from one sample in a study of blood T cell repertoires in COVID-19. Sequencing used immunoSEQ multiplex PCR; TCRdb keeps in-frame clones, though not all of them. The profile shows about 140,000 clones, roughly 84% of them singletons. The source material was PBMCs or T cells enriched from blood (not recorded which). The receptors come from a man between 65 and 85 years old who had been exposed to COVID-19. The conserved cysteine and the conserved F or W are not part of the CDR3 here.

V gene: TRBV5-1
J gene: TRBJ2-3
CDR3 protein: ASSSTSPSTDTQY

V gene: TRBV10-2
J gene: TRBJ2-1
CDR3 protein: ASSEGRLAWGNEQF

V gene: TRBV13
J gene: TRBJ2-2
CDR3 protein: ASSHKRGGYTGELF

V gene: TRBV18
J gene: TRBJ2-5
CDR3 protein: ASSQNRGQETQY

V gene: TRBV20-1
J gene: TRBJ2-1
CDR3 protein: SATDQLAGPNEQF

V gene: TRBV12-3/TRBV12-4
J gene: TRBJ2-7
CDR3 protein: ASSNRETYEQY

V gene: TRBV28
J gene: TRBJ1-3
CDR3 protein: ASTPPVSSGNTIY

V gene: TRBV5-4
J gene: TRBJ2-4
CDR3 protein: ASSLVGGGKNIQY

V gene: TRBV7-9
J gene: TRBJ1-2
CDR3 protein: ASSLVGGGYT

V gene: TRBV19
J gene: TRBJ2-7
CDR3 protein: ASSILKSGTTKREQY

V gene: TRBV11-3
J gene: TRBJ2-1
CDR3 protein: ASSEPGQLNEQF

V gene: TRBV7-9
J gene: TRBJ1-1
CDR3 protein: ASSATGISEAF

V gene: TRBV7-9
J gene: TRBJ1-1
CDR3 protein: ASDRDRGTEAF

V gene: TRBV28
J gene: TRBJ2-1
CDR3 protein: ASSLLTGTATSGRAREQF

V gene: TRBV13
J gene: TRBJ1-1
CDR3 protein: ASSWRTGGPEGTEAF

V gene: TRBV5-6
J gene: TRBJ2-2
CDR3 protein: ASSPFGLVIATGELF

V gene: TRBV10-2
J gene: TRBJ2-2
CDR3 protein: ASRSLDTGELF

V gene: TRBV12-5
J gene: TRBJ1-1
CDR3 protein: ASGLREQGRGAEAF

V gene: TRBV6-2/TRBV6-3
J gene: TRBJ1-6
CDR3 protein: ASSSTGGRSPLH

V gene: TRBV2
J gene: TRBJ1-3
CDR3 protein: ASRVQGRVAGNTIY

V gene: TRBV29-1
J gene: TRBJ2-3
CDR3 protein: SVGQGVADTQY

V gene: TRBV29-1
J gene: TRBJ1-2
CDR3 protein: SVALGLNYGYT

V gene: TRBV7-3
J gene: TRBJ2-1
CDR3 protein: ASSFSGGRYNEQF

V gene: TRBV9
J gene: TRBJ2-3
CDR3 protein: ASSVAPAGSTDTQY

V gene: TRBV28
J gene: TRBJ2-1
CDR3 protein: ASSPRDSLYNEQF

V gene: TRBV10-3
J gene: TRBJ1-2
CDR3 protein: AISESLGGRGANYGYT

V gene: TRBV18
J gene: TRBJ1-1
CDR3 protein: ASPGTGTMNTEAF

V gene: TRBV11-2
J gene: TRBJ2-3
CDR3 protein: ASSPGPAWGTDTQY

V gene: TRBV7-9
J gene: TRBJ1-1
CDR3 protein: ASSPVPGQGADTEAF

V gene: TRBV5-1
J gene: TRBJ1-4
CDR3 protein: ASSLQTTNEKLF

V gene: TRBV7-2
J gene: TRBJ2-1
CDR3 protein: ASSLKRGGAYNEQF

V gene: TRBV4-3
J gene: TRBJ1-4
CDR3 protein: ASSQEGERRKLF

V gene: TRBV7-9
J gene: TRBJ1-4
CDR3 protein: ASNIEKTAINEKLF

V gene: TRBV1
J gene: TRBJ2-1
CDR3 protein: TSSEGQGKYNEQF

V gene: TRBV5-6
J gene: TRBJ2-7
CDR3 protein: ASSFGDRVFEQY

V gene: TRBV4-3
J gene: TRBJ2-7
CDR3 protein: ASSQDMAGGPYPYEQY

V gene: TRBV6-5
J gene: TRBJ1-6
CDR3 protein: ASTYSGTQHNSPLH

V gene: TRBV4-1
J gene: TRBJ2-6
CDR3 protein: ASSQVSGRGGANVLT

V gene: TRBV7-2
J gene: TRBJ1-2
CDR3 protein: ASSRDGVVNYGYT

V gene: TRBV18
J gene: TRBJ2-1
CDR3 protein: ASSRAGVPNEQF

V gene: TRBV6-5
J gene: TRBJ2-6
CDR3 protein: ASVPLASGANVLT

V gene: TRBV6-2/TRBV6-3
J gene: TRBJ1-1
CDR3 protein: ASSYSVRGSTEAF

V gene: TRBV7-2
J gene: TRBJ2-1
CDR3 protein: ASSLALMPSGVSSYNEQF

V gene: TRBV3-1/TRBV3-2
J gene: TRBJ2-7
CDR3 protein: ASSQIGGEQY

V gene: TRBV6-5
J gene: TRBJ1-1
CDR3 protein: ASRRDSMNTEAF

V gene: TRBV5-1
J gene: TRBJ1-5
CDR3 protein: ASSLRTGNSNQPQH

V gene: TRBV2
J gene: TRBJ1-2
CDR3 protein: ASSAGQGLLNYGYT

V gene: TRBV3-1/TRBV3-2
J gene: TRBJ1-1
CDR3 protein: ASSLGAGTEAF

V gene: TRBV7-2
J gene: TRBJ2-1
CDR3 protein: ASSFTGLNEQF

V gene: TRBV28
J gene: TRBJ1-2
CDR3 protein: ASIGGAVSYGYT

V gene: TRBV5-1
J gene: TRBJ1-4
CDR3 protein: ASSLGGASEKLF

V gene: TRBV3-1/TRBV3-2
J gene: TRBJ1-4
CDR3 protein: ASSQAGQPGEKLF

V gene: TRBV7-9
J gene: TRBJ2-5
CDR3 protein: ASSPNPRRGDEETQY

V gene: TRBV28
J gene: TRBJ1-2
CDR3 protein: ASKYADRDYGYT

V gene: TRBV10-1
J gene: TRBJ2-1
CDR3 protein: ASSEGELAGQNEQF

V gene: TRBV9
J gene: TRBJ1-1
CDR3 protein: ASSASMNTEAF

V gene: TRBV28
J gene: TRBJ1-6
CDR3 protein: ASRQYHLGGAYNSPLH